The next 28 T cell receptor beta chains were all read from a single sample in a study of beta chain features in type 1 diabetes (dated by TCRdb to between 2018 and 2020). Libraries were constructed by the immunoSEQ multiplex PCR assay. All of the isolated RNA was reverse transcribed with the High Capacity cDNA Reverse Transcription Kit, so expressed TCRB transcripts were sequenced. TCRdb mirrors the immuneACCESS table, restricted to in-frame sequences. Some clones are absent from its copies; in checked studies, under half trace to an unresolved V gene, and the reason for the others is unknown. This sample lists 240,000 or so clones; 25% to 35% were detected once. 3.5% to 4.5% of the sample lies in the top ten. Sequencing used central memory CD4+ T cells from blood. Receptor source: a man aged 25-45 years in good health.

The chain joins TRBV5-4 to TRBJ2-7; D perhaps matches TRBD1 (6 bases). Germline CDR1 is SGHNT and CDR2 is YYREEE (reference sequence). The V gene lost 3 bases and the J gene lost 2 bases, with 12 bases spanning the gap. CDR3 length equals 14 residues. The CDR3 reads CASSYQGNTYEQYF. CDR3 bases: TGTGCCAGCAGCTACCAGGGGAACACCTACGAGCAGTACTTC.

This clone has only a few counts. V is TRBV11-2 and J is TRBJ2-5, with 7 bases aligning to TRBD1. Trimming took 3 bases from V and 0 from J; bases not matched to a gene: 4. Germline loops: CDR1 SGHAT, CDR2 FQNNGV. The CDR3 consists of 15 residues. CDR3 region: CASSLGQLYQETQYF. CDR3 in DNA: TGTGCCAGCAGCTTGGGACAGCTGTACCAAGAGACCCAGTACTTC.

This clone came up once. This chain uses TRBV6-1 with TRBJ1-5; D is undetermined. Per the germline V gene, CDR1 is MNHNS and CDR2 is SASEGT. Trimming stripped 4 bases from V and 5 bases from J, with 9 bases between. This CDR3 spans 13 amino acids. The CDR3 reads CASSAVRDQPQHF. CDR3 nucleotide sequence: TGTGCCAGCAGTGCTGTGAGGGATCAGCCCCAGCATTTT.

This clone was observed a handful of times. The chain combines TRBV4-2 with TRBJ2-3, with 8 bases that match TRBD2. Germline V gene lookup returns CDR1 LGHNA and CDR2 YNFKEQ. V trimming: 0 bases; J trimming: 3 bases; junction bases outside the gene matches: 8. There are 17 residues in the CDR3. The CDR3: CASSQDSGSVGTDTQYF. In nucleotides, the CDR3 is TGTGCCAGCAGCCAAGACAGCGGGAGTGTCGGGACAGATACGCAGTATTTT.

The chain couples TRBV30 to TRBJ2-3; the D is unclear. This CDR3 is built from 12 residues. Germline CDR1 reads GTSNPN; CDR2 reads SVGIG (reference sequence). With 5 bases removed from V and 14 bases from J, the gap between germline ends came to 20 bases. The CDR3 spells CAWSSQTPDVYF. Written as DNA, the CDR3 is TGTGCCTGGTCCTCACAAACCCCAGATGTGTATTTT.

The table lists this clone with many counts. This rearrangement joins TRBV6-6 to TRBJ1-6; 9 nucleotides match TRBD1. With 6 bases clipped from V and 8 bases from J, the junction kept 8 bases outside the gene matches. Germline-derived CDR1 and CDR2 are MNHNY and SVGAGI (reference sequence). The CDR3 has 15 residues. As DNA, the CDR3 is TGTGCCAGCAGCCCGGACAGGGGCTTGGATTCACCCCTCCACTTT. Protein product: CASSPDRGLDSPLHF.

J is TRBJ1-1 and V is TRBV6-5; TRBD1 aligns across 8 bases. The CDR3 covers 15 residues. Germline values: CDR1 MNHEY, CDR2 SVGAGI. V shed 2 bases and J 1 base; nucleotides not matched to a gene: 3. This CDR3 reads CASSYPTGENTEAFF. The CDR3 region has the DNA TGTGCCAGCAGTTACCCGACAGGGGAGAACACTGAAGCTTTCTTT.

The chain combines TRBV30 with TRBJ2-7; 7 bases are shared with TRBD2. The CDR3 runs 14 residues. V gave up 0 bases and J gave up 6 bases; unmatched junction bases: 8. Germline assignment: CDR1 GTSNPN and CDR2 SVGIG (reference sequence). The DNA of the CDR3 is TGTGCCTGGAGTGTAGGGGTGCGGGGGTCCGAGCAGTACTTC. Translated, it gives CAWSVGVRGSEQYF.

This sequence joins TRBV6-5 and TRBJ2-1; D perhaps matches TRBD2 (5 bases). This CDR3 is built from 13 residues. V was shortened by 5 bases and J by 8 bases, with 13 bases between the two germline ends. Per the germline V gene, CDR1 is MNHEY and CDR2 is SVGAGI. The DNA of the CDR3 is TGTGCCAGCAGTACCCCCACTAGTGATGAGCAGTTCTTC. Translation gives CASSTPTSDEQFF.

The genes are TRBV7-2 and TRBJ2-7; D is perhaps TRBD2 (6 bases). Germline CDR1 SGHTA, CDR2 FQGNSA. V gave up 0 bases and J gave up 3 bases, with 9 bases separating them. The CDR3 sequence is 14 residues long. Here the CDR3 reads CASSLALGGYEQYF. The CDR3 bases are TGTGCCAGCAGCTTAGCGTTGGGGGGCTACGAGCAGTACTTC.

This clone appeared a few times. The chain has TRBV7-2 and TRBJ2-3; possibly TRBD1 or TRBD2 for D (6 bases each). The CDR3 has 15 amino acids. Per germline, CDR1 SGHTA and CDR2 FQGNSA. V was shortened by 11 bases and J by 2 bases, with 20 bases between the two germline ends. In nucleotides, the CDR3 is TGTGCCGGGGGGCGGGGACCCCACGTCACAGATACGCAGTATTTT. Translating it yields CAGGRGPHVTDTQYF.

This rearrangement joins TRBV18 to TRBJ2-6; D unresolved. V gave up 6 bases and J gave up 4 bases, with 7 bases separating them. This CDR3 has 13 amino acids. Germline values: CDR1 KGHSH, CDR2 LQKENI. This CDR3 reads CASSARGANVLTF. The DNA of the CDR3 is TGTGCCAGCTCCGCACGGGGGGCCAACGTCCTGACTTTC.

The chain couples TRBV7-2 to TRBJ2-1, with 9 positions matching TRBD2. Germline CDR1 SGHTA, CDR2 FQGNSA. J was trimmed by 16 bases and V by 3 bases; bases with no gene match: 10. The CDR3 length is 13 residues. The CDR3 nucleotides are TGTGCCAGCAGCTTGGAGCGGGAGGCCCGTCTTTTCTTC. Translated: CASSLEREARLFF. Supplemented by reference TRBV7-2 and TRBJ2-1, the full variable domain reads GAGVSQSPSNKVTEKGKDVELRCDPISGHTALYWYRQSLGQGLEFLIYFQGNSAPDKSGLPSDRFSAERTGGSVSTLTIQRTQQEDSAVYLCASSLEREARLFFGPGTRLTVL.

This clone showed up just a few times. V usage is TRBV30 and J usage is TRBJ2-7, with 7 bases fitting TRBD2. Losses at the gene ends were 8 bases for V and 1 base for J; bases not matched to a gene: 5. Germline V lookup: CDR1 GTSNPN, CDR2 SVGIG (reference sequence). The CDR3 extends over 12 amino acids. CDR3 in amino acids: CARRGESYEQYF. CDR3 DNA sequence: TGTGCCAGACGGGGGGAATCCTACGAGCAGTACTTC. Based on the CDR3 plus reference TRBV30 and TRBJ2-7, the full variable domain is SQTIHQWPATLVQPVGSPLSLECTVEGTSNPNLYWYRQAAGRGLQLLFYSVGIGQISSEVPQNLSASRPQDRQFILSSKKLLLSDSGFYLCARRGESYEQYFGPGTRLTVT.

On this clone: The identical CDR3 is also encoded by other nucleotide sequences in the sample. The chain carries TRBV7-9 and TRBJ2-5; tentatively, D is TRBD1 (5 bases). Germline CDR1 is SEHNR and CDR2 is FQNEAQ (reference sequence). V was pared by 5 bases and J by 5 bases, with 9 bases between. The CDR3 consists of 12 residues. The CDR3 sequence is CASSPAGETQYF. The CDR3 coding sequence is TGTGCCAGCAGCCCCGCAGGGGAGACCCAGTACTTC.

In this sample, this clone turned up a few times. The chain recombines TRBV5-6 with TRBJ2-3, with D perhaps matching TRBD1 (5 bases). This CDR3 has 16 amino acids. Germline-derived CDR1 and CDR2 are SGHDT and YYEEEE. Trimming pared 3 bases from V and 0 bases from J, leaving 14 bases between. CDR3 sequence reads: CASSWGPGVSTDTQYF. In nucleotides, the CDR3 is TGTGCCAGCAGCTGGGGCCCTGGGGTTAGCACAGATACGCAGTATTTT.

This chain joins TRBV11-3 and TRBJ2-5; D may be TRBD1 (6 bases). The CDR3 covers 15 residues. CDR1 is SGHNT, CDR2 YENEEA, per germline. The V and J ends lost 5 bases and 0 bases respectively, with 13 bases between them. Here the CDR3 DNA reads TGTGCCAGCAGCCCCGGCCAGGGGAACCAAGAGACCCAGTACTTC. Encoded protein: CASSPGQGNQETQYF.

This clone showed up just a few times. The CDR3 nucleotides are TGTGCCAGCAGCTTGTTAGGTGAGCTTCGGGAGCAGTACTTC. It is translated as CASSLLGELREQYF. This chain connects TRBV5-6 to TRBJ2-7; D remains ambiguous. V gave up 1 base and J gave up 7 bases, with 15 bases separating them. CDR1 is SGHDT, CDR2 YYEEEE, per germline. The CDR3 sequence is 14 residues long.

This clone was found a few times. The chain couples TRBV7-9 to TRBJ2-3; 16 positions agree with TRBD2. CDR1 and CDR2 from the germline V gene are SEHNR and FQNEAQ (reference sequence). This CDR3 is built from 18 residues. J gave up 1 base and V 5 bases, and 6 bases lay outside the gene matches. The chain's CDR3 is CASSPGTSGGEGTDTQYF. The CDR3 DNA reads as TGTGCCAGCAGCCCCGGGACTAGCGGGGGGGAGGGCACAGATACGCAGTATTTT. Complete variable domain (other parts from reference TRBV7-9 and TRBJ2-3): DTGVSQNPRHKITKRGQNVTFRCDPISEHNRLYWYRQTLGQGPEFLTYFQNEAQLEKSRLLSDRFSAERPKGSFSTLEIQRTEQGDSAMYLCASSPGTSGGEGTDTQYFGPGTRLTVL.

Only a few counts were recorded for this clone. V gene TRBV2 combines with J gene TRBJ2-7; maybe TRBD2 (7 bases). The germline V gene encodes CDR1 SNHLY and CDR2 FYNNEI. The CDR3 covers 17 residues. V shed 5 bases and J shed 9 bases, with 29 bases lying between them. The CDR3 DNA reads TGTGCCAGCAGTCCACCTTCCCGGGACTCCCCGGGGGGCGGGCAGTACTTC. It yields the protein CASSPPSRDSPGGGQYF.

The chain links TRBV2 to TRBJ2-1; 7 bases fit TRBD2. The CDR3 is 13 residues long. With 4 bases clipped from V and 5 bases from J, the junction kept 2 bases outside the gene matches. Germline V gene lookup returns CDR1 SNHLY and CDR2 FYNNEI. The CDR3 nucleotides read TGTGCCAGCAGTGGGCTAGCGGACAATGAGCAGTTCTTC. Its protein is CASSGLADNEQFF.

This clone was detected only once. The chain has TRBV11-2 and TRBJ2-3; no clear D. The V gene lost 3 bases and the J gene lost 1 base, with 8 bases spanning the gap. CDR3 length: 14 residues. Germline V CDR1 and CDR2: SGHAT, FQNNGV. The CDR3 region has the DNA TGTGCCAGCAGCTTCGTGGTTGGCACAGATACGCAGTATTTT. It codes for CASSFVVGTDTQYF.

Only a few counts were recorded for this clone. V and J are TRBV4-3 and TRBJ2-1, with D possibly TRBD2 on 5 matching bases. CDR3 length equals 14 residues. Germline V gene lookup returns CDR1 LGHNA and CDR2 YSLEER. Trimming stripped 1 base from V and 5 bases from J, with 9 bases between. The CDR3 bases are TGCGCCAGCAGCCAAGCGGGAAACGACAATGAGCAGTTCTTC. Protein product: CASSQAGNDNEQFF.

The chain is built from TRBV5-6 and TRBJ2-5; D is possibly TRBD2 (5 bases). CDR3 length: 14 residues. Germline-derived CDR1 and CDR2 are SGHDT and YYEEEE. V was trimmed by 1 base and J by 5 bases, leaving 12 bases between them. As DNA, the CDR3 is TGTGCCAGCAGCTTGCTACATGGGGAGGAGACCCAGTACTTC. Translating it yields CASSLLHGEETQYF.

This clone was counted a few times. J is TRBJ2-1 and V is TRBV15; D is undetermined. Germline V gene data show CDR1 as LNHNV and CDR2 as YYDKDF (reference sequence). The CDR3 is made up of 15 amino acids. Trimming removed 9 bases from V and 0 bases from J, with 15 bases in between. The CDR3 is CATERHQSSYNEQFF. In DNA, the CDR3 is TGTGCCACGGAGCGTCATCAGAGCTCCTACAATGAGCAGTTCTTC.

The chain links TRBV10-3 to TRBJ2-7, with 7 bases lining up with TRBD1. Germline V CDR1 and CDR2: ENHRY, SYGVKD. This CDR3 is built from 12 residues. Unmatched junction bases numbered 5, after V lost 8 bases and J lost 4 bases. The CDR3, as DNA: TGTGCCATCGGGACAGATACTTACGAGCAGTACTTC. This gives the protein CAIGTDTYEQYF.

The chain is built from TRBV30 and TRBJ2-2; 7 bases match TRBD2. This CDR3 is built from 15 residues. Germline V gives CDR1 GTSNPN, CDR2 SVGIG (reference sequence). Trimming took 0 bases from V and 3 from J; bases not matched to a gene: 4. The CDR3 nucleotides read TGTGCCTGGAGTGTACTAGGGAGGGACACCGGGGAGCTGTTTTTT. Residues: CAWSVLGRDTGELFF. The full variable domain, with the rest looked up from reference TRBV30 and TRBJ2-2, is SQTIHQWPATLVQPVGSPLSLECTVEGTSNPNLYWYRQAAGRGLQLLFYSVGIGQISSEVPQNLSASRPQDRQFILSSKKLLLSDSGFYLCAWSVLGRDTGELFFGEGSRLTVL.

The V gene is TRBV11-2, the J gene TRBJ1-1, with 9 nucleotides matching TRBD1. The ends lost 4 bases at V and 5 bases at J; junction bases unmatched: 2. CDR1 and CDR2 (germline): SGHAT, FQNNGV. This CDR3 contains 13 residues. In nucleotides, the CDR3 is TGTGCCAGCAGCTCCGGGACAGGGACTGAAGCTTTCTTT. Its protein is CASSSGTGTEAFF.